This T cell receptor beta chain was retrieved from a study of shared T cell receptors in the human thymus. Sequenced by immunoSEQ multiplex PCR; TCRdb stores in-frame clones only, minus some. In the table there are 720,000 or so clones, approximately 83% of which are singletons. The sample also formed part of further work on human thymus T cells.

The sequenced sample consisted of thymocytes. The sequence derives from a girl younger than two with a congenital heart defect.

CDR3 nucleotide sequence: TGTGCCAGTAGTCCCAGAGCGGGTGTATTACCTACGACGGGGGACTATGGCTACACCTTC. As protein: CASSPRAGVLPTTGDYGYTF. The gene calls are TRBV19 and TRBJ1-2; a weak D match, TRBD1 (5 bases). Trimming cost V 5 bases and J 3 bases, with 31 bases left between them. This CDR3 contains 20 residues. The V gene's germline CDR1 is LNHDA and CDR2 SQIVND (reference sequence).